These T cell receptor beta chains were read from a single sample in a study of PD-1 blockade in classical Hodgkin lymphoma. Repertoires were generated with immunoSEQ multiplex PCR, while TCRdb's copy carries only in-frame clones and drops some. Counted here are more than 13,000 clones, about 89% occurring once; the ten biggest clones make up less than 20%. Sample: CD8+ T cells from blood, taken before the fourth cycle of nivolumab. These receptors all stem from a human donor with classical Hodgkin lymphoma. The CDR3 runs from the conserved cysteine through the conserved F or W. Fields, in order: V gene, clone size, J gene, D gene, CDR3 protein, CDR3 DNA. D genes are given only for firm matches. Not every row has a clone size; where given, it reads once, few, many or a size class.

TRBV19	NA	TRBJ2-7	TRBD1	CASSMTGYGEQYF	TGTGCCAGTAGTATGACAGGGTATGGCGAGCAGTACTTC
TRBV11-1	once	TRBJ2-1	NA	CASSNRAHEQFF	TGTGCCAGCAGCAACCGGGCTCATGAGCAGTTCTTC
TRBV4-1	NA	TRBJ2-3	NA	CASSQRQVWGTDTQYF	TGCGCCAGCAGCCAAAGACAGGTCTGGGGCACAGATACGCAGTATTTT
TRBV7-2	NA	TRBJ2-5	TRBD2	CASSEREVVETQYF	TGTGCCAGCAGTGAGCGGGAGGTGGTAGAGACCCAGTACTTC
TRBV2	NA	TRBJ2-1	NA	CASRDESSYNEQFF	TGTGCCAGCAGGGACGAGAGCTCCTACAATGAGCAGTTCTTC
TRBV2	NA	TRBJ2-7	TRBD1	CASRGQVDYEQYF	TGTGCCAGCAGAGGACAGGTTGACTACGAGCAGTACTTC
TRBV7-2	few	TRBJ2-7	NA	CASSSFGAYEQYF	TGTGCCAGCAGCTCCTTTGGCGCCTACGAGCAGTACTTC
TRBV7-2	NA	TRBJ2-1	NA	CASSWTPGSYNEQFF	TGTGCCAGCAGCTGGACCCCGGGCTCCTACAATGAGCAGTTCTTC
TRBV4-1	NA	TRBJ1-1	NA	CASSQDTDLNTEAFF	TGCGCCAGCAGCCAAGATACGGACTTGAACACTGAAGCTTTCTTT
TRBV6-1	NA	TRBJ2-7	TRBD2	CASSEFTSGQYEQYF	TGTGCCAGCAGTGAGTTTACTAGCGGGCAATACGAGCAGTACTTC
TRBV19	NA	TRBJ1-2	NA	CASSLGFQGNYGYTF	TGTGCCAGTAGCCTGGGGTTCCAGGGGAACTATGGCTACACCTTC
TRBV6-5	NA	TRBJ2-7	NA	CASSYSLGGYEQYF	TGTGCCAGCAGTTACTCGTTAGGGGGCTACGAGCAGTACTTC
TRBV4-1	NA	TRBJ2-1	TRBD1	CASSQVRAGGNEQFF	TGCGCCAGCAGCCAAGTTAGGGCAGGGGGCAATGAGCAGTTCTTC
TRBV28	medium-sized	TRBJ2-1	NA	CASSLGSSYNEQFF	TGTGCCAGCAGTTTGGGGAGCTCCTACAATGAGCAGTTCTTC
TRBV27	once	TRBJ2-1	TRBD2	CASSLQVAGGPHEQFF	TGTGCCAGCAGTTTACAGGTCGCGGGAGGGCCGCATGAGCAGTTCTTC
TRBV6-5	NA	TRBJ2-3	TRBD2	CATTVAGGTDTQYF	TGTGCCACTACAGTAGCGGGAGGCACAGATACGCAGTATTTT
TRBV30	NA	TRBJ2-3	NA	CAWSERGNTDTQYF	TGTGCCTGGAGTGAACGAGGAAACACAGATACGCAGTATTTT
TRBV5-5	NA	TRBJ1-5	NA	CASSFRDGSNQPQHF	TGTGCCAGCAGCTTCAGGGACGGTAGCAATCAGCCCCAGCATTTT
TRBV4-1	NA	TRBJ2-7	TRBD1	CASSQDGTVSYEQYF	TGCGCCAGCAGCCAAGACGGGACAGTCTCCTACGAGCAGTACTTC
TRBV5-4	few	TRBJ2-3	NA	CASSLWGAGTDTQYF	TGTGCCAGCAGCTTGTGGGGGGCTGGCACAGATACGCAGTATTTT
TRBV6-5	NA	TRBJ2-5	NA	CASSPGLPVSETQYF	TGTGCCAGCAGCCCTGGACTACCCGTATCAGAGACCCAGTACTTC
TRBV28	NA	TRBJ2-7	NA	CASRGLVQGAYEQYF	TGTGCCAGCAGGGGACTAGTACAGGGGGCCTACGAGCAGTACTTC
TRBV6-5	NA	TRBJ1-5	NA	CASSPGSHQPQHF	TGTGCCAGCAGCCCCGGGTCTCATCAGCCCCAGCATTTT
TRBV6-5	NA	TRBJ2-2	NA	CASSNSLNTGELFF	TGTGCCAGCAGCAACTCCCTGAACACCGGGGAGCTGTTTTTT
TRBV5-4	NA	TRBJ2-7	NA	CASSGAGPGSYEQYF	TGTGCCAGCAGCGGAGCAGGCCCTGGCTCCTACGAGCAGTACTTC
TRBV19	NA	TRBJ2-1	NA	CASSIDGSYNEQFF	TGTGCCAGTAGTATAGATGGCAGCTACAATGAGCAGTTCTTC
TRBV5-1	NA	TRBJ1-2	NA	CASSGLQAEDYGYTF	TGCGCCAGCAGCGGTTTACAGGCAGAGGACTATGGCTACACCTTC
TRBV7-9	NA	TRBJ1-4	TRBD1	CASSERQGGNEKLFF	TGTGCCAGCAGCGAACGACAGGGCGGTAATGAAAAACTGTTTTTT
TRBV10-1	NA	TRBJ2-1	TRBD2	CASSVLAGSEQFF	TGCGCCAGCAGTGTACTAGCGGGCAGTGAGCAGTTCTTC
TRBV7-9	NA	TRBJ2-1	TRBD2	CASSRTGTSGSYEQFF	TGTGCCAGCAGCCGAACCGGGACTAGCGGGAGTTATGAGCAGTTCTTC
TRBV28	NA	TRBJ1-2	NA	CASSLWVGRDYGYTF	TGTGCCAGCAGTTTATGGGTAGGGAGAGACTATGGCTACACCTTC
TRBV13	NA	TRBJ2-2	NA	CASSFDSRTGELFF	TGTGCCAGCAGCTTCGACAGTCGCACCGGGGAGCTGTTTTTT
TRBV6-1	NA	TRBJ2-2	NA	CASSEWRHTGELFF	TGTGCCAGCAGTGAATGGCGGCACACCGGGGAGCTGTTTTTT
TRBV7-2	once	TRBJ2-1	TRBD2	CASSKGGLAGGEQFF	TGTGCCAGCAGCAAAGGAGGGCTAGCGGGAGGTGAGCAGTTCTTC
TRBV10-3	NA	TRBJ2-5	TRBD2	CAISALAGVYQETQYF	TGTGCCATCAGTGCCCTAGCGGGGGTATACCAAGAGACCCAGTACTTC
TRBV27	NA	TRBJ2-1	TRBD2	CASSPGTSGYNEQFF	TGTGCCAGCAGTCCGGGGACTAGCGGGTACAATGAGCAGTTCTTC
TRBV7-8	once	TRBJ1-2	TRBD1	CASSLYGSGTGNGYTF	TGTGCCAGCAGCTTATACGGATCCGGGACAGGGAATGGCTACACCTTC
TRBV9	NA	TRBJ2-1	TRBD1	CASSEYRDRGPDEQFF	TGTGCCAGCAGCGAATACCGGGACAGGGGGCCAGATGAGCAGTTCTTC
TRBV28	NA	TRBJ1-1	NA	CASSLPSEGGRDTEAFF	TGTGCCAGCAGTTTACCTTCGGAGGGAGGGCGAGACACTGAAGCTTTCTTT
TRBV7-6	NA	TRBJ2-7	TRBD2	CASSLAREAGPLEQYF	TGTGCCAGCAGCTTAGCCCGAGAAGCGGGGCCTCTCGAGCAGTACTTC